Following are 9 T cell receptor beta chains from one sample sequenced in a study of cytomegalovirus exposure and HLA in healthy donors. The study ran its PCR with 60 Vbeta and 13 Jbeta primers. This table comes from immunoSEQ multiplex PCR, and its TCRdb copy is limited to in-frame clones, with some not included. The sample consists of 120,000 to 150,000 clones, around 79% of them appearing once. The sample taken for sequencing was PBMCs. The receptors here all came from a woman aged 40 to 55 in good health and CMV-seropositive.

The chain employs TRBV9 and TRBJ2-1; TRBD1 is a possible D gene (6 bases). Trimming removed 0 bases from V and 5 bases from J, with 15 bases in between. CDR1 is SGDLS and CDR2 is YYNGEE in the germline V gene. CDR3 length: 16 amino acids. The CDR3 region is CASSVALGATDNEQFF. DNA of the CDR3: TGTGCCAGCAGCGTAGCTTTGGGGGCGACTGACAATGAGCAGTTCTTC.

V is TRBV7-6 and J is TRBJ2-3; possibly TRBD1 for D (6 bases). Germline CDR1 reads SGHVS; CDR2 reads FNYEAQ. Trimming pared 1 base from V and 4 bases from J, leaving 12 bases between. This CDR3 has 15 residues. The CDR3 loop is CASSLGGHGADTQYF. As DNA, the CDR3 is TGTGCCAGCAGCTTAGGGGGACATGGAGCAGATACGCAGTATTTT. The whole variable domain, remainder taken from reference TRBV7-6 and TRBJ2-3, is GAGVSQSPRYKVTKRGQDVALRCDPISGHVSLYWYRQALGQGPEFLTYFNYEAQQDKSGLPNDRFSAERPEGSISTLTIQRTEQRDSAMYRCASSLGGHGADTQYFGPGTRLTVL.

The CDR3 sequence is CASGTLGSGNTIYF. CDR3 sequence (DNA): TGTGCCAGCGGGACACTTGGCTCTGGAAACACCATATATTTT. The chain is built from TRBV11-1 and TRBJ1-3; D perhaps matches TRBD1 (6 bases). Germline-derived CDR1 and CDR2 are SGHAT and FQDESV (reference sequence). V gave up 8 bases and J gave up 0 bases, with 11 bases separating them. This CDR3 spans 14 amino acids.

J is TRBJ2-1 and V is TRBV2; 11 positions match TRBD1. V was clipped by 7 bases and J by 8 bases; unmatched bases: 13. Germline values: CDR1 SNHLY, CDR2 FYNNEI. The length of the CDR3 is 16 residues. The CDR3 is CASTHNGDRGLDEQFF. The CDR3 coding sequence is TGTGCCAGCACCCACAATGGGGACAGGGGGTTGGATGAGCAGTTCTTC.

CDR3 region: CATSTGGLAFF. CDR3 DNA sequence: TGTGCCACTTCGACAGGGGGCTTAGCTTTCTTT. This chain connects TRBV10-3 to TRBJ1-1, with 10 bases identical to TRBD1. Germline CDR1 and CDR2: ENHRY and SYGVKD. Trimming removed 10 bases from V and 10 bases from J; junction bases left unmatched: 6. The CDR3 totals 11 residues.

The chain joins TRBV2 to TRBJ1-5, with D unresolved. This CDR3 has 15 amino acids. The V end was cut by 5 bases, the J end by 6 bases, with 17 bases between. The germline gives CDR1 SNHLY, CDR2 FYNNEI. CDR3 DNA: TGTGCCAGCAGTATTATTTTAACGGGAAGTCAGCCCCAGCATTTT. Translation gives CASSIILTGSQPQHF.

Concerning this clone itself: This sample includes further DNA sequences coding for the same CDR3. The chain couples TRBV6-1 to TRBJ2-5; a possible D gene is TRBD1 (7 bases). This CDR3 has 14 residues. Per germline, CDR1 MNHNS and CDR2 SASEGT. V lost 5 bases and J 5 bases, leaving 15 bases between the germline ends. The CDR3 region is CASSQGGAWETQYF. CDR3 bases: TGTGCCAGCAGTCAGGGGGGCGCATGGGAGACCCAGTACTTC.

This chain links TRBV6-5 with TRBJ1-2, with TRBD1 identical over 9 bases. The CDR3 extends over 15 amino acids. The V segment lost 2 bases and the J segment 4 bases; nucleotides outside the gene matches: 5. Germline V gives CDR1 MNHEY, CDR2 SVGAGI. The CDR3 here is CASSYGTGGSYGYTF. In DNA form, the CDR3 reads TGTGCCAGCAGTTACGGTACAGGGGGCAGCTATGGCTACACCTTC.

The chain has TRBV5-6 and TRBJ1-1; D is uncertain. Deletions cut 5 bases from V and 6 bases from J, with 14 bases between. The germline CDR1 and CDR2 sequences are SGHDT and YYEEEE. The CDR3 totals 13 residues. CDR3 sequence reads: CASSFLGGSEAFF. CDR3 sequence (DNA): TGTGCCAGCAGTTTTCTTGGAGGGTCTGAAGCTTTCTTT.